Listed below are T cell receptor beta chains from one sample, sequenced in a study of blood T cell repertoires in COVID-19. Libraries were prepared by immunoSEQ multiplex PCR; TCRdb keeps only in-frame clonotypes and omits some of them. This table holds approximately 200,000 clones, around 86% found once. The sequencing sample was made of PBMCs or T cells enriched from blood (not recorded which). The receptors were sampled from a woman younger than 45 who had recovered from COVID-19. Both conserved end residues are part of each CDR3. D genes are given only for firm matches. Not all rows give a size; the values are once, few, many and, for expanded clones, a class.

>.|.|TRBV2|15|TRBJ2-7
CASSERGASSYEQYF
TGTGCCAGCAGTGAAAGAGGAGCATCCTCCTACGAGCAGTACTTC
>.|TRBD1|TRBV5-4|14|TRBJ1-4
CASSPGQGSEKLFF
TGTGCCAGCAGCCCGGGACAGGGAAGTGAAAAACTGTTTTTT
>.|.|TRBV3-1/TRBV3-2|17|TRBJ2-3
CASSQDLGQGGTDTQYF
TGTGCCAGCAGCCAAGATCTTGGGCAGGGGGGTACAGATACGCAGTATTTT
>.|.|TRBV14|16|TRBJ2-1
CASSPGFLAGAGEQFF
TGTGCCAGCAGCCCAGGATTTCTTGCAGGGGCCGGTGAGCAGTTCTTC
>.|TRBD2|TRBV14|13|TRBJ2-7
CASSQGTSSEQYF
TGTGCCAGCAGCCAAGGGACTAGCTCCGAGCAGTACTTC
>.|TRBD1|TRBV16|15|TRBJ1-5
CASSPEGQGDQPQHF
TGTGCCAGCAGCCCCGAGGGACAGGGGGATCAGCCCCAGCATTTT
>.|TRBD2|TRBV28|18|TRBJ2-7
CASSLYASGRASSLEQYF
TGTGCCAGCAGTTTATATGCTAGCGGGAGGGCCTCTTCTCTCGAGCAGTACTTC
>.|TRBD1|TRBV5-1|14|TRBJ2-2
CASSSRTGTGELFF
TGCGCCAGCAGCTCCCGGACAGGCACCGGGGAGCTGTTTTTT
>.|TRBD2|TRBV13|15|TRBJ2-7
CASSSTSGRAYEQYF
TGTGCCAGCAGCTCTACTAGCGGGAGGGCCTACGAGCAGTACTTC
>.|.|TRBV2|16|TRBJ2-7
CASSNSGRTVSYEQYF
TGTGCCAGCAGTAATTCGGGACGGACAGTCTCCTACGAGCAGTACTTC
>.|.|TRBV10-2|13|TRBJ2-1
CASSRSSYNEQFF
TGCGCCAGCAGCAGATCCTCCTACAATGAGCAGTTCTTC
>.|TRBD1|TRBV10-3|15|TRBJ1-1
CATDPATGGNTEAFF
TGTGCCACCGATCCTGCAACAGGGGGGAACACTGAAGCTTTCTTT
>.|.|TRBV3-1/TRBV3-2|16|TRBJ1-4
CASSQETYATNEKLFF
TGTGCCAGCAGCCAAGAAACCTACGCAACTAATGAAAAACTGTTTTTT
>.|.|TRBV12-3/TRBV12-4|13|TRBJ1-5
CAGADNSNQPQHF
TGTGCCGGCGCTGACAATAGCAATCAGCCCCAGCATTTT
>few|TRBD2|TRBV7-3|15|TRBJ2-7
CASSLGLAGAYEQYF
TGTGCCAGCAGCTTGGGACTAGCGGGAGCCTACGAGCAGTACTTC
>.|TRBD2|TRBV19|15|TRBJ2-3
CASRFSGRGVDTQYF
TGTGCCAGTCGGTTCAGCGGGAGGGGAGTAGATACGCAGTATTTT
>.|.|TRBV29-1|12|TRBJ1-1
CSGAGVGTEAFF
TGCAGCGGCGCCGGGGTGGGGACTGAAGCTTTCTTT
>once|.|TRBV5-1|13|TRBJ2-7
CASSPLSSYEQYF
TGCGCCAGCAGCCCCCTTAGCTCCTACGAGCAGTACTTC
>.|.|TRBV2|11|TRBJ2-7
CAGRYGYEQYF
TGTGCCGGCAGATACGGGTACGAGCAGTACTTC
>.|TRBD2|TRBV9|17|TRBJ2-3
CASSVGGGGLATDTQYF
TGTGCCAGCAGCGTAGGCGGGGGGGGACTAGCGACAGATACGCAGTATTTT
>.|TRBD1|TRBV6-5|13|TRBJ1-5
CASSWDRDQPQHF
TGTGCCAGCTCCTGGGACAGGGATCAGCCCCAGCATTTT
>.|TRBD2|TRBV5-1|16|TRBJ2-3
CASKLSTSGGTDTQYF
TGCGCCAGCAAATTATCTACTAGCGGGGGCACAGATACGCAGTATTTT
>.|TRBD2|TRBV30|18|TRBJ2-5
CAWSVIPPTSGRWETQYF
TGTGCCTGGAGTGTAATCCCCCCCACTAGCGGGAGATGGGAGACCCAGTACTTC
>.|TRBD2|TRBV28|17|TRBJ2-2
CASSLLTSGFSTGELFF
TGTGCCAGCAGTTTACTGACTAGCGGGTTTTCTACCGGGGAGCTGTTTTTT
>.|TRBD2|TRBV3-1/TRBV3-2|18|TRBJ2-1
CASSPGLAGVGSYNEQFF
TGTGCCAGCAGTCCGGGACTAGCGGGGGTTGGCTCCTACAATGAGCAGTTCTTC
>once|TRBD1|TRBV24-1|17|TRBJ2-7
CATSDTGDRSKSYEQYF
TGTGCCACCAGTGATACAGGGGACCGCTCTAAGTCCTACGAGCAGTACTTC
>.|.|TRBV19|15|TRBJ2-2
CASIPEAINTGELFF
TGTGCCAGTATACCCGAGGCTATAAACACCGGGGAGCTGTTTTTT
>.|TRBD1|TRBV2|15|TRBJ1-2
CASKASSGTVYGYTF
TGTGCCAGCAAAGCCTCCTCCGGGACAGTTTATGGCTACACCTTC
>once|TRBD2|TRBV6-5|16|TRBJ2-7
CASSYSLRLAGYEQYF
TGTGCCAGCAGTTACTCTCTTAGGCTAGCGGGATACGAGCAGTACTTC
>.|.|TRBV28|16|TRBJ2-1
CASSFIIDSSYNEQFF
TGTGCCAGCAGTTTTATAATCGATAGCTCCTACAATGAGCAGTTCTTC
>.|TRBD2|TRBV6-4|15|TRBJ2-3
CASSEQTSGRDTQYF
TGTGCCAGCAGTGAGCAGACTAGCGGGAGAGATACGCAGTATTTT
>.|.|TRBV20-1|9|TRBJ1-2
CSARSGYTF
TGCAGTGCTAGGTCGGGCTACACCTTC
>.|TRBD2|TRBV2|13|TRBJ2-3
CATKGDSGGTQYF
TGTGCCACCAAGGGCGATAGCGGGGGCACGCAGTATTTT
>few|.|TRBV19|15|TRBJ2-2
CASITWEYGTGELFF
TGTGCCAGTATTACGTGGGAGTATGGCACCGGGGAGCTGTTTTTT
>.|.|TRBV30|14|TRBJ2-2
CAWNSRANTGELFF
TGTGCCTGGAACAGTCGCGCGAACACCGGGGAGCTGTTTTTT
>.|.|TRBV7-9|17|TRBJ2-6
CASSGKDSYSGANVLTF
TGTGCCAGCAGCGGAAAGGACAGCTACTCTGGGGCCAACGTCCTGACTTTC
>.|TRBD2|TRBV7-9|14|TRBJ2-7
CASSLPGLLYEQYF
TGTGCCAGCAGCTTACCGGGACTACTGTACGAGCAGTACTTC
>.|TRBD2|TRBV10-1|17|TRBJ2-3
CASSDPVLAELTDTQYF
TGCGCCAGCAGTGACCCTGTACTAGCGGAGCTCACAGATACGCAGTATTTT
>few|TRBD1|TRBV2|15|TRBJ1-5
CASGYDRASNQPQHF
TGTGCCAGCGGTTACGACAGGGCTAGCAATCAGCCCCAGCATTTT
>.|.|TRBV2|12|TRBJ1-1
CASSEGTLEAFF
TGTGCCAGCAGTGAGGGGACACTTGAAGCTTTCTTT
>.|.|TRBV19|14|TRBJ1-6
CASSTTTNNSPLHF
TGTGCCAGTAGTACCACTACGAATAATTCACCCCTCCACTTT
>.|TRBD2|TRBV7-2|16|TRBJ2-1
CASSLGQTSGSDEQFF
TGTGCCAGCAGCTTAGGTCAGACTAGCGGGAGCGATGAGCAGTTCTTC
>.|.|TRBV19|9|TRBJ1-1
CASRARAFF
TGTGCCAGTAGGGCGCGGGCTTTCTTT
>.|TRBD1|TRBV28|14|TRBJ1-2
CASSSTGGGYGYTF
TGTGCCAGCAGTTCGACAGGGGGCGGCTATGGCTACACCTTC
>.|.|TRBV7-8|14|TRBJ2-3
CASSRPIVADTQYF
TGTGCCAGCAGCCGGCCCATTGTAGCAGATACGCAGTATTTT
>once|.|TRBV3-1/TRBV3-2|14|TRBJ1-1
CASSVKDRNTEAFF
TGTGCCAGCAGCGTTAAAGACAGGAACACTGAAGCTTTCTTT
>.|.|TRBV2|14|TRBJ2-5
CASSVGGRSETQYF
TGTGCCAGCAGTGTGGGGGGACGTAGCGAGACCCAGTACTTC
>.|TRBD1|TRBV28|15|TRBJ1-1
CASSGMGQGFTEAFF
TGTGCCAGCAGTGGAATGGGACAGGGGTTCACTGAAGCTTTCTTT
>.|TRBD1|TRBV3-1/TRBV3-2|14|TRBJ1-2
CASSQDQGVRGYTF
TGTGCCAGCAGCCAAGATCAGGGGGTGAGGGGCTACACCTTC
>once|TRBD1|TRBV5-5|16|TRBJ1-4
CASSGGTGETNEKLFF
TGTGCCAGCAGCGGGGGGACAGGGGAAACTAATGAAAAACTGTTTTTT